This T cell receptor (beta chain) derives from a study of tumor and adjacent non-tumor tissue in lung cancer. For the study at large: The cohort had about 12 adenocarcinoma, 2 squamous cell and 1 small cell patients. Each sample yielded some 4 million productive TCRbeta reads on average. Regarding the study as a whole: Shorter survival was associated with higher TCR diversity in tumors.

RNA was extracted from bulk tissue without any cell sorting. More than 3 cm separated this lung sample from the edge of the tumor. The CDR3 spans 14 residues. Germline V CDR1 and CDR2: SGHNT, YYREEE (reference sequence). Notes on this clonotype: Its antigen remains unknown. Sequence at one end of the junction differs from germline and may be a read error.

Three rounds of nested PCR, following a modified ARM-PCR protocol, produced the TCRbeta library. TCRdb re-called the multiplex PCR reads with MiXCR, one entry per CDR3 protein. The sample shows more than 45,000 distinct CDR3 sequences, 60% to 65% of them seen only once. The TCR originated in a woman aged 70-85 years with non-small cell lung cancer. Source material: distant non-tumor lung tissue. V usage is TRBV5-4 and J usage is TRBJ2-5; D remains ambiguous. This chain's CDR3 is CVSSFGNLGETQYF. CDR3 DNA: TGTGTCAGCAGCTTCGGCAATTTAGGGGAGACCCAGTACTTC.